Below are 14 T cell receptor beta chains sequenced from a single sample in a study of CD8+CD57+ T cells in acquired aplastic anemia. Genomic DNA constituted the template upon which TCR beta VDJ and CDR3 profiling was performed. MiXCR, applied by TCRdb to the reads, yields one record per CDR3 protein. The sample shows under 200,000 distinct CDR3 sequences, 71% of them seen only once. Sequencing was done on patients that had shown CD8+CD57+ cell expansion by flow cytometry. The sequencing input was sorted CD4+, CD8+, or CD8+CD57+ T cells (not recorded which) from PBMCs. These TCRs come from a human donor with aplastic anemia.

As regards this clonotype: The CDR3 does not close with the conserved phenylalanine or tryptophan, likely indicating a read error. J is TRBJ2-5 and V is TRBV7-2; 11 nucleotides match TRBD2. The germline gives CDR1 SGHTA, CDR2 FQGNSA. The CDR3 sequence is 15 residues long. V lost 0 bases to trimming and J lost 5 bases; unmatched junction nucleotides: 2. The CDR3 loop is CASSLASSGGETQYL. CDR3 coding DNA: TGTGCCAGCAGCTTAGCGTCTAGCGGGGGGGAGACCCAGTACCTC.

The rearrangement joins TRBV7-3 to TRBJ2-1; 7 nucleotides agree with TRBD1. Losses at the gene ends were 4 bases for V and 9 bases for J; bases not matched to a gene: 6. This CDR3 region has 13 residues. The germline CDR1 and CDR2 sequences are SGHTA and FQGTGA. In DNA form, the CDR3 reads TGTGCCAGCAGCTGGGCGACAGGGACTGAGCAGTTCTTC. Residues: CASSWATGTEQFF.

The rearrangement links TRBV5-1 to TRBJ2-7; 8 bases agree with TRBD1. The CDR3 has 14 amino acids. The germline gives CDR1 SGHRS, CDR2 YFSETQ. Losses at the gene ends were 4 bases for V and 0 bases for J; bases not matched to a gene: 3. DNA of the CDR3: TGCGCCAGCAGCGCGACAGGGGACTCCTACGAGCAGTACTTC. Translation gives CASSATGDSYEQYF.

The chain links TRBV9 to TRBJ1-1; no reliable D call. The germline CDR1 and CDR2 sequences are SGDLS and YYNGEE. The V end was cut by 4 bases, the J end by 1 base, with 11 bases between. The CDR3 contains 14 residues. DNA for the CDR3: TGTGCCAGCAGCCCCCTAGTAGGGAACACTGAAGCTTTCTTT. This gives the protein CASSPLVGNTEAFF.

This sequence joins TRBV20-1 and TRBJ2-3; D remains ambiguous. This CDR3 region has 13 residues. Germline V gene data show CDR1 as DFQATT and CDR2 as SNEGSKA (reference sequence). Between the trimmed V and J ends, which lost 3 bases and 4 bases, there was a span of 11 bases. CDR3 region: CSARHDFPDTQYF. The CDR3 DNA reads TGCAGTGCTAGGCATGACTTCCCAGATACGCAGTATTTT.

The chain joins TRBV15 to TRBJ2-6; tentatively, D is TRBD2 (5 bases). The CDR3 loop spans 17 amino acids. The germline CDR1 and CDR2 sequences are LNHNV and YYDKDF (reference sequence). Trimming removed 2 bases from V and 2 bases from J, with 13 bases in between. CDR3 nucleotides: TGTGCCACCAGCAGACCCTTGGGAGATCCTGGGGCCAACGTCCTGACTTTC. This translates into CATSRPLGDPGANVLTF.

The sample holds one count of this clonotype. The chain carries TRBV2 and TRBJ2-3, with TRBD2 matching 10 bases. Germline V gene sequence: CDR1 SNHLY, CDR2 FYNNEI. The CDR3 totals 15 residues. V lost 1 base, J lost 6 bases, and 4 bases stayed unmatched. This CDR3 reads CASSEVGTSDDTQYF. The CDR3 DNA sequence: TGTGCCAGCAGTGAAGTCGGGACTAGCGACGATACGCAGTATTTT.

This clonotype was seen a single time. An end of the junction does not agree with germline; a read error may underlie this. The chain has TRBV12-3 or TRBV12-4 and TRBJ1-2; a possible D gene is TRBD1 (6 bases). The CDR3 is 14 amino acids. CDR3 protein: CATSDPDGGGGYTF. The CDR3 region has the DNA TGTGCCACCAGTGACCCCGACGGAGGGGGTGGCTACACCTTC.

This clonotype was picked up a small number of times. The rearrangement uses TRBV11-3 and TRBJ1-2; 8 positions match TRBD1. Germline CDR1 SGHNT, CDR2 YENEEA. CDR3 size: 12 residues. With 5 bases clipped from V and 8 bases from J, the junction kept 4 bases outside the gene matches. This CDR3 reads CASSLRGLGYTF. CDR3 DNA sequence: TGTGCCAGCAGCCTCAGGGGGCTGGGCTACACCTTC.

The count of this clonotype is one. The junction and the germline gene differ at one end; a read error may be behind it. The chain links TRBV10-3 to TRBJ2-2; 11 nucleotides match TRBD2. The CDR3 consists of 15 residues. Germline V gene data show CDR1 as ENHRY and CDR2 as SYGVKD. The CDR3 nucleotides read TGTGCTATCAGCCAACTAGCGGGGGAGACCGGGGAGCTGTTTTTT. This gives the protein CAISQLAGETGELFF.

CDR3 bases: TGCAGCGTCCACTTTCGTAGCTCCTACGAGCAGTACTTC. Its translation: CSVHFRSSYEQYF. The V gene is TRBV29-1, the J gene TRBJ2-7; no clear D gene. In germline, CDR1 is SQVTM, CDR2 ANQGSEA. Trimming pared 6 bases from V and 0 bases from J, leaving 12 bases between. This CDR3 spans 13 amino acids.

The chain recombines TRBV9 with TRBJ2-7; no clear D gene. In germline, CDR1 is SGDLS, CDR2 YYNGEE. V was clipped by 3 bases and J by 5 bases, with 12 bases between them. This CDR3 has 13 residues. CDR3 DNA sequence: TGTGCCAGCAGCGCAGGATTGAGAGACGAGCAGTACTTC. Protein sequence: CASSAGLRDEQYF. The variable domain in full, with the rest retrieved from reference TRBV9 and TRBJ2-7, is DSGVTQTPKHLITATGQRVTLRCSPRSGDLSVYWYQQSLDQGLQFLIQYYNGEERAKGNILERFSAQQFPDLHSELNLSSLELGDSALYFCASSAGLRDEQYFGPGTRLTVT.

The chain joins TRBV15 to TRBJ2-7, with 8 bases identical to TRBD1. The CDR3 runs to 14 residues. With 5 bases clipped from V and 4 bases from J, the junction kept 7 bases outside the gene matches. Germline assignment: CDR1 LNHNV and CDR2 YYDKDF (reference sequence). The chain's CDR3 is CATSGQGNYYEQYF. CDR3 DNA: TGTGCCACCAGCGGACAGGGAAATTATTACGAGCAGTACTTC.

This clonotype was observed a single time. V usage is TRBV20-1 and J usage is TRBJ2-7, with D perhaps matching TRBD2 (6 bases). Germline assignment: CDR1 DFQATT and CDR2 SNEGSKA (reference sequence). Trimming shortened V by 3 bases and J by 3 bases, and 18 bases separated the two germline ends. The CDR3 is made up of 15 amino acids. The CDR3 loop is CSASIGGYSHYEQYF. The CDR3 nucleotides are TGCAGTGCTAGCATCGGGGGTTACAGTCACTACGAGCAGTACTTC.